This T cell receptor (beta chain) was identified during a study of glioma-infiltrating T cells. This clonotype was seen once. Its specificity is not known. Study conclusions and caveats: Above-expected tissue-blood divergence occurred in all gliomas, most in low-grade ones.

CDR1 and CDR2 from the germline V gene are SEHNR and FQNEAQ (reference sequence). V lost 9 bases and J lost 10; bases outside the gene matches: 15. CDR3 length equals 14 residues. The iRepertoire nested amplicon-rescue multiplex PCR amplified TCR alpha and beta CDR3s from RNA. Input was roughly 85-450 ng of tissue mRNA or PBMC total RNA. TCRdb reprocessed the multiplex PCR reads with MiXCR, giving one entry per CDR3 protein. The table lists 160,000 or so distinct CDR3 sequences, more than 35% of them singletons. The source is a human donor with low-grade glioma or glioblastoma, undergoing nonglioma brain surgery, or in good health (not recorded which). Sequences were obtained from glioma tissue, nonneoplastic brain tissue, or PBMCs (not recorded which). This chain connects TRBV7-9 to TRBJ2-1; 7 positions match TRBD2. The CDR3 spells CARRLGAGYGEQFF. CDR3 bases: TGTGCCAGAAGATTAGGAGCGGGGTACGGGGAGCAGTTCTTC.